These T cell receptor beta chains were read from a single sample in a study of preoperative IRX-2 immunotherapy in early breast cancer. The assay was immunoSEQ multiplex PCR, and TCRdb's table has in-frame clones only and misses some. The data show approximately 28,000 clones, under 90% seen once. This specimen was collected from a patient treated with IRX-2 immunotherapy. These TCRs come from a human donor with breast cancer. The CDR3 runs from the conserved cysteine through the conserved F or W. Fields, in order: V gene, D gene, clone size, J gene, CDR3 DNA, CDR3 protein. A D gene is named only where the DNA matches it firmly. Clone size, where shown, is once, few, many, or a class for clones that have expanded.

V gene: TRBV9
D gene: -
clone size: -
J gene: TRBJ2-4
CDR3 DNA: TGTGCCAGCAGCCCTGGACAGTCAAACATTCAGTACTTC
CDR3 protein: CASSPGQSNIQYF

V gene: TRBV1
D gene: -
clone size: -
J gene: TRBJ2-1
CDR3 DNA: TGCGCCAGCAGCATGAGATGGGGAAATGAGCAGTTCTTC
CDR3 protein: CASSMRWGNEQFF

V gene: TRBV11-3
D gene: TRBD2
clone size: few
J gene: TRBJ2-3
CDR3 DNA: TGTGCCAGCAGCTTAGGGGGACTAGGGGTCACAGATACGCAGTATTTT
CDR3 protein: CASSLGGLGVTDTQYF

V gene: TRBV5-1
D gene: -
clone size: -
J gene: TRBJ2-5
CDR3 DNA: TGCGCCAGCAGCTTGTCCCGGATCGGCGAGACCCAGTACTTC
CDR3 protein: CASSLSRIGETQYF

V gene: TRBV28
D gene: TRBD2
clone size: -
J gene: TRBJ2-3
CDR3 DNA: TGTGCCAGCAGTTTAGAGACTAGCGGGAGTCTGATAACAGATACGCAGTATTTT
CDR3 protein: CASSLETSGSLITDTQYF

V gene: TRBV19
D gene: -
clone size: -
J gene: TRBJ1-4
CDR3 DNA: TGTGCCAGTAGCCTCAGGAGAGGGAATCGGGAAAAACTGTTTTTT
CDR3 protein: CASSLRRGNREKLFF

V gene: TRBV11-3
D gene: -
clone size: -
J gene: TRBJ1-5
CDR3 DNA: TGTGCCAGCAACGCGACCCGGACAGCTGCTAGAAGCAATCAGCCCCAGCATTTT
CDR3 protein: CASNATRTAARSNQPQHF

V gene: TRBV6-8
D gene: -
clone size: -
J gene: TRBJ1-2
CDR3 DNA: TGTGCCAGCAGTTACTTGTCAGGTTACTATGGCTACACCTTC
CDR3 protein: CASSYLSGYYGYTF

V gene: TRBV19
D gene: -
clone size: -
J gene: TRBJ1-6
CDR3 DNA: TGTGCCAGTAGTTGGGACCCGAGCTCCTATAATTCACCCCTCCACTTT
CDR3 protein: CASSWDPSSYNSPLHF

V gene: TRBV6-8
D gene: -
clone size: -
J gene: TRBJ2-2
CDR3 DNA: TGTGCCAGCAGTTACGGCGGGAACACCGGGGAGCTGTTTTTT
CDR3 protein: CASSYGGNTGELFF

V gene: TRBV11-3
D gene: -
clone size: -
J gene: TRBJ2-5
CDR3 DNA: TGTGCCAGCAGCTCGGGGACCAGGACGGTGGAGACCCAGTACTTC
CDR3 protein: CASSSGTRTVETQYF

V gene: TRBV29-1
D gene: TRBD1
clone size: -
J gene: TRBJ2-5
CDR3 DNA: TGCAGCGTTGAGAGACAGGGTGGAGAGACCCAGTACTTC
CDR3 protein: CSVERQGGETQYF

V gene: TRBV5-1
D gene: -
clone size: once
J gene: TRBJ1-6
CDR3 DNA: TGCGCCAGCCGACCAGGGTGGAATAATTCACCCCTCCACTTT
CDR3 protein: CASRPGWNNSPLHF

V gene: TRBV6-8
D gene: -
clone size: -
J gene: TRBJ2-2
CDR3 DNA: TGTGCCAGCAGCTACTCGGCCACGAACACCGGGGAGCTGTTTTTT
CDR3 protein: CASSYSATNTGELFF

V gene: TRBV11-3
D gene: TRBD2
clone size: -
J gene: TRBJ2-5
CDR3 DNA: TGTGCCAGCAGCAAGAGCGGGGGGATGGAGGAGACCCAGTACTTC
CDR3 protein: CASSKSGGMEETQYF

V gene: TRBV6-8
D gene: -
clone size: once
J gene: TRBJ1-1
CDR3 DNA: TGTGCCAGCAGTTACTCGGCAGGAACCACTGAAGCTTTCTTT
CDR3 protein: CASSYSAGTTEAFF

V gene: TRBV30
D gene: TRBD1
clone size: -
J gene: TRBJ1-3
CDR3 DNA: TGTGCCTTGATGGACAGGGCTTCTGGAAACACCATATATTTT
CDR3 protein: CALMDRASGNTIYF

V gene: TRBV6-8
D gene: TRBD1
clone size: -
J gene: TRBJ1-5
CDR3 DNA: TGTGCCAGCAGTTCAAACAGGGGAGTAGGGAGCAATCAGCCTCAGCATTTT
CDR3 protein: CASSSNRGVGSNQPQHF

V gene: TRBV5-1
D gene: -
clone size: -
J gene: TRBJ1-5
CDR3 DNA: TGCGCCAGCAGCTTGGCCCCGACAGGCGCCGGGGGCAATCAGCCCCAGCATTTT
CDR3 protein: CASSLAPTGAGGNQPQHF

V gene: TRBV6-8
D gene: -
clone size: -
J gene: TRBJ1-2
CDR3 DNA: TGTGCCAGCAGTTTATCGCGGTGGCAGGGGACTAACTATGGCTACACCTTC
CDR3 protein: CASSLSRWQGTNYGYTF

V gene: TRBV6-8
D gene: -
clone size: -
J gene: TRBJ1-1
CDR3 DNA: TGTGCCAGCTTTACAGATACGAACACTGAAGCTTTCTTT
CDR3 protein: CASFTDTNTEAFF

V gene: TRBV28
D gene: -
clone size: -
J gene: TRBJ2-7
CDR3 DNA: TGTGCCAGCAGGTTACCCGGGAACTACGAGCAGTACTTC
CDR3 protein: CASRLPGNYEQYF

V gene: TRBV11-3
D gene: TRBD2
clone size: few
J gene: TRBJ2-1
CDR3 DNA: TGTGCCAGCAGCCAACCGGGACTAGCTCCGGGTGAGCAGTTCTTC
CDR3 protein: CASSQPGLAPGEQFF

V gene: TRBV12-5
D gene: TRBD1
clone size: -
J gene: TRBJ1-2
CDR3 DNA: TGTGCCAGCACCGGAAGGGACAGGGCGGGCTATGGCTACACCTTC
CDR3 protein: CASTGRDRAGYGYTF

V gene: TRBV28
D gene: -
clone size: -
J gene: TRBJ2-7
CDR3 DNA: TGTGCCAGCAGCTACCGGGACGGCACCTACGAGCAGTACTTC
CDR3 protein: CASSYRDGTYEQYF

V gene: TRBV6-8
D gene: -
clone size: few
J gene: TRBJ2-6
CDR3 DNA: TGTGCCAGCAGTTACTCCCCCAGGGCGGCGGGGGCCAACGTCCTGACTTTC
CDR3 protein: CASSYSPRAAGANVLTF

V gene: TRBV6-8
D gene: -
clone size: -
J gene: TRBJ2-1
CDR3 DNA: TGTGCCAGCAGCACCGGGGTAGCAGTCCAGTTCTTC
CDR3 protein: CASSTGVAVQFF

V gene: TRBV7-6
D gene: -
clone size: -
J gene: TRBJ1-5
CDR3 DNA: TGTGCCAGCAGTCATCGACCGGGACAAAACCAGCCCCAGCATTTT
CDR3 protein: CASSHRPGQNQPQHF

V gene: TRBV11-3
D gene: TRBD2
clone size: -
J gene: TRBJ2-1
CDR3 DNA: TGTGCCAGCAGCTTAGGAGGGAGGGCCAATGAGCAGTTCTTC
CDR3 protein: CASSLGGRANEQFF

V gene: TRBV6-8
D gene: -
clone size: -
J gene: TRBJ1-5
CDR3 DNA: TGTGCCGTACAGATTAGCAATCAGCCCCAGCATTTT
CDR3 protein: CAVQISNQPQHF

V gene: TRBV19
D gene: TRBD1
clone size: -
J gene: TRBJ2-3
CDR3 DNA: TGTGCCAGTAGTATACTAGGGGGCCTGGCTAGCACAGATACGCAGTATTTT
CDR3 protein: CASSILGGLASTDTQYF

V gene: TRBV11-3
D gene: -
clone size: -
J gene: TRBJ1-1
CDR3 DNA: TGTGCCAGCAGCTTGGCGGGGTATGATAGTGAAGCTTTCTTT
CDR3 protein: CASSLAGYDSEAFF

V gene: TRBV9
D gene: -
clone size: -
J gene: TRBJ2-1
CDR3 DNA: TGTGCCAGCAGCGTAGGGGCGGAGCCGTACAATGAGCAGTTCTTC
CDR3 protein: CASSVGAEPYNEQFF